The rows below give T cell receptor beta chains drawn from one sample of a study of cytomegalovirus exposure and HLA in healthy donors. This table comes from immunoSEQ multiplex PCR, and its TCRdb copy is limited to in-frame clones, with some not included. The sample holds 150,000 to 200,000 clones; 80% to 90% are singletons and the top ten take under 1.5%. The sequenced sample was PBMCs. The receptors come from a girl aged 2-15 years in good health and CMV-seropositive. Both conserved end residues are part of each CDR3. A D gene is named only where the DNA matches it firmly. Expanded clones get a size class; other rows say once, few or many, or leave the size out.

NA,TRBJ2-5,TRBV7-2,NA,TGTGCCAGGGGGGGGCGGGAGACCCAGTACTTC,CARGGRETQYF
TRBD1,TRBJ1-5,TRBV6-6,NA,TGTGCCAGCAGCCACGGACAGGGTTCCTTCAATCAGCCCCAGCATTTT,CASSHGQGSFNQPQHF
NA,TRBJ2-1,TRBV15,once,TGTGCCACCAGCAACCGTCTAGCGAGCTCCTACAATGAGCAGTTCTTC,CATSNRLASSYNEQFF
TRBD1,TRBJ1-1,TRBV5-4,NA,TGTGCCAGCAGATACCCTCGACAGGGGGATTTTTTGGACACTGAAGCTTTCTTT,CASRYPRQGDFLDTEAFF
TRBD1,TRBJ1-3,TRBV7-8,NA,TGTGCCAGCAGCCGCAACCCCGGGACAGGAGGGGGAAACACCATATATTTT,CASSRNPGTGGGNTIYF
TRBD1,TRBJ1-2,TRBV10-3,NA,TGTGCCATCAGATCTCAGGGGGATCGCGACTATGGCTACACCTTC,CAIRSQGDRDYGYTF
NA,TRBJ2-7,TRBV6-5,NA,TGTGCCAGCAGCCCGGGGAGCCACGAGCAGTACTTC,CASSPGSHEQYF
NA,TRBJ2-3,TRBV6-5,NA,TGTGCCAGCAGTTATACAGATGGGGAGAGAGATACGCAGTATTTT,CASSYTDGERDTQYF
TRBD1,TRBJ1-5,TRBV7-8,NA,TGTGCCAGCAGCTTGCAGGGGGCCGGTCAGCCCCAGCATTTT,CASSLQGAGQPQHF
NA,TRBJ2-3,TRBV20-1,NA,TGCAGTGCGACTCTCACAGATACGCAGTATTTT,CSATLTDTQYF
TRBD1,TRBJ2-7,TRBV10-3,NA,TGTGCCATCAGCCTGGGACAGAAGATCTACGAGCAGTACTTC,CAISLGQKIYEQYF
TRBD2,TRBJ2-1,TRBV7-6,NA,TGTGCCTGTACTAGCGGGGTTATAGGCGGTGAGCAGTTCTTC,CACTSGVIGGEQFF
TRBD2,TRBJ2-7,TRBV4-1,once,TGCGCCAGCGTAGGACTAGCAACGTCCGAGCAGTACTTC,CASVGLATSEQYF
TRBD1,TRBJ1-4,TRBV11-3,NA,TGTGCCAGCAGCAAAAACAGGGGGGGTGAAAAACTGTTTTTT,CASSKNRGGEKLFF
NA,TRBJ2-3,TRBV7-3,NA,TGTGCCAGCAGCTTACTTCCCCCGGCAGGTAGTTTAGGAGATACGCAGTATTTT,CASSLLPPAGSLGDTQYF
TRBD2,TRBJ2-1,TRBV6-5,NA,TGTGCCAGCAGTTACGAGGCGGGAGGGCCGTTCAATGAGCAGTTCTTC,CASSYEAGGPFNEQFF
NA,TRBJ2-2,TRBV28,few,TGTGCCAGCAGTTCAGACACCGCCGGCCCCGGGGAGCTGTTTTTT,CASSSDTAGPGELFF
NA,TRBJ1-4,TRBV27,NA,TGTGCCAGCAGATCGACAGTTATCAATGAAAAACTGTTTTTT,CASRSTVINEKLFF
NA,TRBJ1-5,TRBV5-1,NA,TGCGCCAGCAGCTTGGGGGGGGGAAGTGGCGATCAGCCCCAGCATTTT,CASSLGGGSGDQPQHF
TRBD1,TRBJ2-2,TRBV4-2,NA,TGTGCCAGCAGCCAAGAAGTTGCGGACAGGGGAGTAACCGGGGAGCTGTTTTTT,CASSQEVADRGVTGELFF
NA,TRBJ1-1,TRBV5-4,NA,TGTGCCAGCAGCTTACAGAACACTGAAGCTTTCTTT,CASSLQNTEAFF
TRBD1,TRBJ1-4,TRBV19,once,TGTGCCAGTAGTATGCCGACAGGGGTTCGGGAAAAACTGTTTTTT,CASSMPTGVREKLFF
TRBD1,TRBJ1-3,TRBV7-9,NA,TGTGCCAGCAGCAAAGAGGGGGCTCCTGGAAACACCATATATTTT,CASSKEGAPGNTIYF
NA,TRBJ2-1,TRBV5-1,NA,TGCGCCAGCAGCTCCAGGGTGGGTGCGAATGAGCAGTTCTTC,CASSSRVGANEQFF
NA,TRBJ2-5,TRBV5-4,NA,TGTGCCAGCAGCCGGGATCTGTACCAAGAGACCCAGTACTTC,CASSRDLYQETQYF
NA,TRBJ2-1,TRBV7-3,once,TGTGCCAGCAGCAAGGAGGGTGGCAATGAGCAGTTCTTC,CASSKEGGNEQFF
NA,TRBJ1-6,TRBV14,NA,TGTGCCAGCAGCCATAGTATTACGGGTTCACCCCTCCACTTT,CASSHSITGSPLHF
NA,TRBJ2-7,TRBV5-4,once,TGTGCCAGCAGCCCGGAGCAGAGGTTTCACGAGCAGTACTTC,CASSPEQRFHEQYF
TRBD2,TRBJ2-1,TRBV11-2,once,TGTGCCAGCAGCTTAGGAGGGACTAGCGGTCTCCTGAGAGAGCAGTTCTTC,CASSLGGTSGLLREQFF
NA,TRBJ1-5,TRBV6-5,NA,TGTGCCAGCAGTTACTCAGGGGCGAGCAATCAGCCCCAGCATTTT,CASSYSGASNQPQHF
NA,TRBJ1-2,TRBV29-1,NA,TGCAGCGTTCAGGGTGGCTACACCTTC,CSVQGGYTF
NA,TRBJ2-1,TRBV9,NA,TGTGCCAGCAGCGCATTGGGCAGGGGGGCGCGGAATGAGCAGTTCTTC,CASSALGRGARNEQFF
TRBD2,TRBJ2-7,TRBV27,NA,TGTGCCAGCAACCCCGCGGGAGGGCCATCTTACGAGCAGTACTTC,CASNPAGGPSYEQYF
TRBD2,TRBJ2-2,TRBV9,NA,TGTGCCAGCAGCGGGGGGGGAGCGGGACGGACCGGGGAGCTGTTTTTT,CASSGGGAGRTGELFF
NA,TRBJ2-3,TRBV6-1,NA,TGTGCCAGCTCCCGTGGGGCGGGGAGCACAGATACGCAGTATTTT,CASSRGAGSTDTQYF
NA,TRBJ2-5,TRBV2,NA,TGTGCCAGCCGGAAGGAGGCTACTAGTACCTTTTTAGCAGAGACCCAGTACTTC,CASRKEATSTFLAETQYF
TRBD1,TRBJ1-2,TRBV5-1,NA,TGCGCCAGCAGCGGGAGGACAGGGGCCGTGAACTATGGCTACACCTTC,CASSGRTGAVNYGYTF
TRBD1,TRBJ2-1,TRBV11-2,once,TGTGCCAGCAGCCCAGGGGGATCCCTCGGGGATGAGCAGTTCTTC,CASSPGGSLGDEQFF
NA,TRBJ1-5,TRBV28,few,TGTGCCAGCAGTTCTCTACAGCCCCAGCATTTT,CASSSLQPQHF
TRBD1,TRBJ1-5,TRBV7-7,NA,TGTGCTAGCAGCTTAAGGCGGGGGACAGGGGGCTATAGCAATCAGCCCCAGCATTTT,CASSLRRGTGGYSNQPQHF
NA,TRBJ1-1,TRBV5-4,NA,TGTGCCAGCAGCTTACCTTTGGGGCAGGCGAACACTGAAGCTTTCTTT,CASSLPLGQANTEAFF
NA,TRBJ1-1,TRBV7-8,NA,TGTGCCAGCAGCTTAGGTAGTGAAGCTTTCTTT,CASSLGSEAFF
TRBD2,TRBJ2-1,TRBV13,NA,TGTGCCAGCAGCTCAAGGAATAGCGGGAGGTTGCCCAATGAGCAGTTCTTC,CASSSRNSGRLPNEQFF
NA,TRBJ1-1,TRBV12-5,NA,TGTGCTAGTGGCCGAATCCAGGGGAGTGAAGCTTTCTTT,CASGRIQGSEAFF
NA,TRBJ1-2,TRBV28,NA,TGTGCCAGCAGTTTGAGGTTTCGACAGTCCTATGGCTACACCTTC,CASSLRFRQSYGYTF
NA,TRBJ1-4,TRBV5-1,NA,TGCGCCAGCAGTCCGGACAAAGTGGGTGAAAAACTGTTTTTT,CASSPDKVGEKLFF
NA,TRBJ1-5,TRBV27,NA,TGTGCCAGCAGTTTATCACAGAAAAATCAGCCCCAGCATTTT,CASSLSQKNQPQHF
NA,TRBJ1-6,TRBV30,NA,TGTGCCTGGAGCGGGGGGCAAAATTCACCCCTCCACTTT,CAWSGGQNSPLHF
TRBD1,TRBJ1-1,TRBV19,NA,TGTGCCAGTAGTCTCAGGGACAGGTTCACTGAAGCTTTCTTT,CASSLRDRFTEAFF
TRBD2,TRBJ2-1,TRBV9,NA,TGTGCCAGCAGCGTAGGTGGCGGGAGGTCGTTTGAGCAGTTCTTC,CASSVGGGRSFEQFF
TRBD1,TRBJ2-2,TRBV5-1,NA,TGCGCCAGCAGCCTACAGGGGATGGACACCGGGGAGCTGTTTTTT,CASSLQGMDTGELFF
TRBD1,TRBJ1-2,TRBV11-2,NA,TGTGCCAGTAATAAAGTGACAGGGAGGAATAACTATGGCTACACCTTC,CASNKVTGRNNYGYTF
NA,TRBJ2-2,TRBV27,once,TGTGCCAGCACCCCATCTACAGGGTTCCTCGGCATTTCCGGGGAGCTGTTTTTT,CASTPSTGFLGISGELFF
NA,TRBJ2-7,TRBV27,NA,TGTGCCAGCAGTTTATCGAGGAGGGGCTACGAGCAGTACTTC,CASSLSRRGYEQYF
TRBD1,TRBJ1-2,TRBV5-1,NA,TGCGCCAGCAGGCCGGGACAGGGGGCAGGCTATGGCTACACCTTC,CASRPGQGAGYGYTF
NA,TRBJ1-4,TRBV12-5,once,TGTGCTAGTGGTTTGGGCGAGACAGCTGCAACTAATGAAAAACTGTTTTTT,CASGLGETAATNEKLFF
NA,TRBJ1-3,TRBV6-1,NA,TGTGCCAGCAGTGAAGGTCCGGGGGTGCTAACTGGAAACACCATATATTTT,CASSEGPGVLTGNTIYF